The 22 T cell receptor beta chains given below trace back to one sample, sequenced in a study of metastatic and nonmetastatic thyroid tumors. Patients had received no treatment of any kind before thyroid surgery. TCRdb re-clonotyped the PCR reads via MiXCR. The sample lists roughly 70,000 clones; more than 15% were seen once. What was sequenced was blood. Every receptor here comes from a female donor with papillary thyroid cancer or a benign thyroid nodule (not recorded which). Some clones in this sample may be carry-over from other donors' samples.

This clone was picked up many times. The chain combines TRBV4-2 with TRBJ2-7; tentatively, D is TRBD1 or TRBD2 (6 bases each). Trimming pared 4 bases from V and 0 bases from J, leaving 16 bases between. Germline V lookup: CDR1 LGHNA, CDR2 YNFKEQ. The CDR3 runs 16 residues. The CDR3 loop is CASSLGGGASSYEQYF. DNA for the CDR3: TGTGCCAGCAGCCTCGGGGGCGGGGCGAGCTCCTACGAGCAGTACTTC.

This clone was seen only a few times. This sequence joins TRBV27 and TRBJ1-4; 7 bases line up with TRBD1. V gave up 5 bases and J gave up 4 bases; unmatched junction bases: 7. CDR1 is MNHEY, CDR2 SMNVEV, per germline (reference sequence). The CDR3 length is 15 residues. This chain's CDR3 is CASSTRQGGNEKLFF. The CDR3 nucleotides are TGTGCCAGCAGTACACGACAGGGTGGTAATGAAAAACTGTTTTTT.

As to this clone: With a much larger clone just one base away, this may be a read error. The V gene is TRBV13, the J gene TRBJ2-1, with D unclear. The V gene's germline CDR1 is PRHDT and CDR2 FYEKMQ (reference sequence). This CDR3 comprises 17 residues. CDR3 in DNA: TGTGCCAGCGGCTTAGACCACGTGGGCTCCTCCTACAATGAGCAGTTCTTC. Translated, it gives CASGLDHVGSSYNEQFF. The complete variable domain, with remaining parts taken from reference TRBV13 and TRBJ2-1, reads AAGVIQSPRHLIKEKRETATLKCYPIPRHDTVYWYQQGPGQDPQFLISFYEKMQSDKGSIPDRFSAQQFSDYHSELNMSSLELGDSALYFCASGLDHVGSSYNEQFFGPGTRLTVL.

This clone was seen a handful of times. The gene calls are TRBV2 and TRBJ2-1; TRBD2 agrees at 9 bases. Germline assignment: CDR1 SNHLY and CDR2 FYNNEI. With V trimmed by 3 bases and J by 8 bases, 5 bases remained unmatched. The CDR3 loop spans 14 amino acids. The CDR3 coding sequence is TGTGCCAGCAGTGATGGCGGGGGGGCACATGAGCAGTTCTTC. It is translated as CASSDGGGAHEQFF.

This clone was counted a few times. CDR3 nucleotides: TGTGCCAGCAGCCCCTGGACTCCAAATGGTGGCTACACCTTC. Translated, it gives CASSPWTPNGGYTF. This chain links TRBV12-3 or TRBV12-4 with TRBJ1-2; D call uncertain. Trimming took 6 bases from V and 7 from J, leaving 18 bases between them. This CDR3 is 14 amino acids long.

This clone was seen at least ten times. The chain joins TRBV6-4 to TRBJ1-1, with D unclear. Germline-derived CDR1 and CDR2 are MRHNA and SNTAGT. Trimming took 6 bases from V and 4 from J, leaving 12 bases between them. The CDR3 has 13 residues. The DNA of the CDR3 is TGTGCCAGCAGGGGAGGGTGGGGCACTGAAGCTTTCTTT. Translating it yields CASRGGWGTEAFF.

In this sample, this clone turned up many times. The J gene is TRBJ2-7, the V gene TRBV30, with TRBD1 matching 11 bases. The CDR3 contains 15 residues. CDR1 is GTSNPN, CDR2 SVGIG, per germline (reference sequence). Losses at the gene ends were 3 bases for V and 4 bases for J; bases not matched to a gene: 8. The CDR3 spells CAWRPTGTGGYEQYF. The CDR3 DNA follows: TGTGCCTGGAGGCCAACAGGGACAGGGGGTTACGAGCAGTACTTC.

V gene TRBV6-5 combines with J gene TRBJ1-1; no definite D call. The CDR3 runs to 14 residues. The V gene lost 4 bases and the J gene lost 1 base, with 10 bases spanning the gap. Germline CDR1 and CDR2: MNHEY and SVGAGI. This CDR3 reads CASSLEGPNTEAFF. The CDR3, as DNA: TGTGCCAGCAGTTTAGAAGGACCGAACACTGAAGCTTTCTTT.

This clone was counted ten times or more. This chain joins TRBV11-2 and TRBJ2-1, with D perhaps matching TRBD2 (5 bases). V was pared by 5 bases and J by 7 bases, with 9 bases between. The CDR3 is made up of 12 amino acids. Germline CDR1 SGHAT, CDR2 FQNNGV. The CDR3 sequence: CASSLGDNEQFF. DNA for the CDR3: TGTGCCAGCAGCCTCGGGGATAATGAGCAGTTCTTC.

This clone was counted many times. The J gene is TRBJ1-1, the V gene TRBV6-1; no clear D gene. Trimming took 6 bases from V and 1 from J, leaving 12 bases between them. Germline V gene lookup returns CDR1 MNHNS and CDR2 SASEGT. CDR3 size: 14 residues. DNA of the CDR3: TGTGCCAGCAGCGTAGTCGGGTGGAACACTGAAGCTTTCTTT. Translated: CASSVVGWNTEAFF.

Only a few counts were recorded for this clone. The chain links TRBV5-4 to TRBJ2-7; unclear D gene. Germline loops: CDR1 SGHNT, CDR2 YYREEE (reference sequence). The CDR3 is 12 amino acids. Trimming removed 2 bases from V and 4 bases from J, with 7 bases in between. CDR3 in amino acids: CASSFSSYEQYF. In DNA form, the CDR3 reads TGTGCCAGCAGCTTCTCAAGTTACGAGCAGTACTTC.

This clone was counted at least ten times. The chain combines TRBV10-3 with TRBJ2-3; maybe TRBD1 (6 bases). The germline V and J ends were trimmed by 3 bases and 0 bases, with 10 bases remaining between them. CDR3 length: 15 residues. CDR1 is ENHRY, CDR2 SYGVKD, per germline. The CDR3: CAISDRQGSTDTQYF. The DNA of the CDR3 is TGTGCCATCAGTGACCGGCAGGGGAGCACAGATACGCAGTATTTT.

This clone came up a few times. The chain carries TRBV18 and TRBJ1-2; D is unresolved. Per germline, CDR1 KGHSH and CDR2 LQKENI. This CDR3 region has 14 residues. The germline V and J ends were trimmed by 3 bases and 5 bases, with 13 bases remaining between them. CDR3 loop: CASSPSSARYGYTF. CDR3 nucleotides: TGTGCCAGCTCACCCTCCAGCGCTCGGTATGGCTACACCTTC.

This rearrangement joins TRBV6-4 to TRBJ2-1; either TRBD1 or TRBD2 may supply D (5 bases each). Germline V gene sequence: CDR1 MRHNA, CDR2 SNTAGT. Trimming cost V 0 bases and J 6 bases, with 12 bases left between them. CDR3 length: 15 amino acids. The CDR3 DNA is TGTGCCAGCAGTGACTCAACAGGTCGGGGCAATGAGCAGTTCTTC. Its translation is CASSDSTGRGNEQFF.

This clone was detected only a few times. This chain uses TRBV4-1 with TRBJ2-7; the D gene is possibly TRBD1 (5 bases). CDR1 and CDR2 (germline): MGHRA, YSYEKL. CDR3 length: 12 amino acids. V lost 5 bases, J lost 3 bases, and 8 bases lay in between. The CDR3 region is CASSSDSYEQYF. The CDR3 region has the DNA TGCGCCAGCAGCTCCGACAGCTACGAGCAGTACTTC.

The V call is TRBV6-5, the J call TRBJ1-1; TRBD1 agrees at 9 bases. Germline CDR1 reads MNHEY; CDR2 reads SVGAGI. CDR3 length equals 14 residues. V lost 0 bases, J lost 6 bases, and 2 bases stayed unmatched. DNA for the CDR3: TGTGCCAGCAGTTACTCAGGGACAGGGCCTGAAGCTTTCTTT. Translated, it gives CASSYSGTGPEAFF.

This clone was counted many times. This chain uses TRBV10-3 with TRBJ2-2, with D possibly being TRBD2 (6 bases). Germline V gene sequence: CDR1 ENHRY, CDR2 SYGVKD. CDR3 length: 14 amino acids. V lost 10 bases and J 2 bases, leaving 14 bases between the germline ends. CDR3 sequence (DNA): TGTGCCAGCTCTCTAGCGACCAACACCGGGGAGCTGTTTTTT. This encodes CASSLATNTGELFF.

This clone was detected ten times or more. The chain couples TRBV7-9 to TRBJ1-5, with no clear D. CDR3 length: 13 residues. The V and J ends lost 3 bases and 4 bases respectively, with 7 bases between them. The germline V gene encodes CDR1 SEHNR and CDR2 FQNEAQ (reference sequence). The CDR3 coding sequence is TGTGCCAGCAGCTTCGCATTTAATCAGCCCCAGCATTTT. This encodes CASSFAFNQPQHF.

This chain joins TRBV7-2 and TRBJ1-2, with D perhaps TRBD1 (6 bases). The CDR3 is 15 residues long. Trimming removed 4 bases from V and 6 bases from J, with 18 bases in between. CDR1 SGHTA and CDR2 FQGNSA come from the germline V gene. The CDR3, as DNA: TGTGCCAGCAGCTCATACATGCAGGGGAGGGATGGCTACACCTTC. Its translation: CASSSYMQGRDGYTF. The full variable domain, rest sourced from reference TRBV7-2 and TRBJ1-2, is GAGVSQSPSNKVTEKGKDVELRCDPISGHTALYWYRQSLGQGLEFLIYFQGNSAPDKSGLPSDRFSAERTGGSVSTLTIQRTQQEDSAVYLCASSSYMQGRDGYTFGSGTRLTVV.

This clone was found many times. This chain uses TRBV3-1 with TRBJ1-1; 8 bases agree with TRBD1. Unmatched junction bases numbered 11, after V lost 4 bases and J lost 10 bases. Germline CDR1 is LGHDT and CDR2 is YNNKEL (reference sequence). The CDR3 contains 14 residues. The CDR3 DNA reads TGTGCCAGCAGCCCCTCCGGACAGGGCTTTGGAGCTTTCTTT. The encoded protein is CASSPSGQGFGAFF.

The sample holds a few counts of this clone. CDR3 residues: CASSQSPIAGGSDEQFF. CDR3 DNA sequence: TGCGCCAGCAGCCAATCACCTATAGCGGGAGGAAGCGATGAGCAGTTCTTC. The chain has TRBV4-3 and TRBJ2-1; TRBD2 agrees at 10 bases. Germline trimming cut 2 bases from V and 8 bases from J; bases unmatched to any gene: 12. The germline CDR1 and CDR2 sequences are LGHNA and YSLEER. CDR3 length equals 17 residues.

As for this clone: This may arise from a read error, as a much more abundant clone is one base away. This chain links TRBV6-4 with TRBJ2-1, with unresolved D. Germline V gives CDR1 MRHNA, CDR2 SNTAGT. The CDR3 runs 13 residues. The ends were cut back, 5 bases at V and 6 bases at J, with 11 bases in the middle. The CDR3: CASSLTPLNEQFF. CDR3 nucleotides: TGTGCCAGCAGTTTAACACCCCTCAATGAGCAGTTCTTC.